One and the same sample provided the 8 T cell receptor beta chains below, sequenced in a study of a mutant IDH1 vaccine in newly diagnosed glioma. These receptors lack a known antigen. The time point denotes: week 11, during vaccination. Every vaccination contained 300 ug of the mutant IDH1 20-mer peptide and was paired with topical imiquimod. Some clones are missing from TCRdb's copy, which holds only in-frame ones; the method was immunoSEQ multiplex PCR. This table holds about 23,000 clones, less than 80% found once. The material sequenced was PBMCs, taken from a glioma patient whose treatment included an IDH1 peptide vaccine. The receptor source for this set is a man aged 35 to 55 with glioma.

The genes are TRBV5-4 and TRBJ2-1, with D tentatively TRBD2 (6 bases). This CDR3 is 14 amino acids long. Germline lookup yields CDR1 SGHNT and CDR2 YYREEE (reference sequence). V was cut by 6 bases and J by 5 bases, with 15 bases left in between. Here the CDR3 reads CASTPEGLDNEQFF. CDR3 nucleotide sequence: TGTGCCAGCACCCCTGAGGGACTCGACAATGAGCAGTTCTTC.

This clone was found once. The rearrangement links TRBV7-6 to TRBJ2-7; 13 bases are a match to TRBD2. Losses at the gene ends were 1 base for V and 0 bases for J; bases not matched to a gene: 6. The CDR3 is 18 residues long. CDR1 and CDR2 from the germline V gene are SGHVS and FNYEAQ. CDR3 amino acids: CASSLGGTSGANSYEQYF. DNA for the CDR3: TGTGCCAGCAGCTTAGGAGGGACTAGCGGGGCAAACTCCTACGAGCAGTACTTC.

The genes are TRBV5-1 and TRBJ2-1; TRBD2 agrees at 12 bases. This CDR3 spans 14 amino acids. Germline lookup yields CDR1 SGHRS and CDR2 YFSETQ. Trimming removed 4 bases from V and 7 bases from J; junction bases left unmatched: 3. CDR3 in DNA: TGCGCCAGCAGCGGGACTAGCGGGCGAAATGAGCAGTTCTTC. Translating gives CASSGTSGRNEQFF.

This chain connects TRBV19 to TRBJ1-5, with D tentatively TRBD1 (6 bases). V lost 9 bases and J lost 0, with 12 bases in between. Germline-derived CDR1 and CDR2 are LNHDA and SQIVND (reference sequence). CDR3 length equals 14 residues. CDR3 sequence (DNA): TGTGCCAGCCAGCGGACAGTTAGCAATCAGCCCCAGCATTTT. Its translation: CASQRTVSNQPQHF.

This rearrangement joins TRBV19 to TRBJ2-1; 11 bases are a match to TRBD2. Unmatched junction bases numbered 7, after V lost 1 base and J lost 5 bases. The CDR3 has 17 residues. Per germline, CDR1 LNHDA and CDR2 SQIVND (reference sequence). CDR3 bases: TGTGCCAGTAGTATAGCCCTGCTACTAGCGGGAGACAATGAGCAGTTCTTC. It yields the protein CASSIALLLAGDNEQFF. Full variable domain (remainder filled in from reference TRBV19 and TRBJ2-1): DGGITQSPKYLFRKEGQNVTLSCEQNLNHDAMYWYRQDPGQGLRLIYYSQIVNDFQKGDIAEGYSVSREKKESFPLTVTSAQKNPTAFYLCASSIALLLAGDNEQFFGPGTRLTVL.

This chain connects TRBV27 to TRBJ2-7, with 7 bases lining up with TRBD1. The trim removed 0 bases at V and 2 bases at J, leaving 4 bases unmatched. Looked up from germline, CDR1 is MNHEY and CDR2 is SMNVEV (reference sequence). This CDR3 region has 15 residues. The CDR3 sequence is CASSLSGTATYEQYF. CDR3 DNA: TGTGCCAGCAGTTTATCGGGGACAGCGACCTACGAGCAGTACTTC.

DNA of the CDR3: TGTGCCAGCAGAGGACAGGGGTATGTTGCTTTCTTT. Its translation is CASRGQGYVAFF. The chain has TRBV2 and TRBJ1-1, with 9 positions matching TRBD1. Losses at the gene ends were 6 bases for V and 11 bases for J; bases not matched to a gene: 7. Germline loops: CDR1 SNHLY, CDR2 FYNNEI. The CDR3 is 12 amino acids.

In DNA form, the CDR3 reads TGTGCCAGCAGCCCATATAAGGGGGAGAGGGATGAGCAGTTCTTC. Protein sequence: CASSPYKGERDEQFF. This rearrangement joins TRBV11-2 to TRBJ2-1; possibly TRBD1 for D (6 bases). Per germline, CDR1 SGHAT and CDR2 FQNNGV. The CDR3 is 15 amino acids. The V end was cut by 5 bases, the J end by 8 bases, with 19 bases between.